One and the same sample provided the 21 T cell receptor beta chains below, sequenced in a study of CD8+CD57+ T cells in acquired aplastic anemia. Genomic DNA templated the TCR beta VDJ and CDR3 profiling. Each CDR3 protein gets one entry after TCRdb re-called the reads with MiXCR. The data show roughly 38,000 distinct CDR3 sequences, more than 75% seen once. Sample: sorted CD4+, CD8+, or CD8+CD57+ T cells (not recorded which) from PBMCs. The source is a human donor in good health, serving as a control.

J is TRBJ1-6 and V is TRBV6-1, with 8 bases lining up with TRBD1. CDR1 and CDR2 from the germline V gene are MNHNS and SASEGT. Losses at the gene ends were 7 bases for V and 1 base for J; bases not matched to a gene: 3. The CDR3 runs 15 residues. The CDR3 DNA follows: TGTGCCAGCACCACAGGGGGGTCCTATAATTCACCCCTCCACTTT. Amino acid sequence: CASTTGGSYNSPLHF.

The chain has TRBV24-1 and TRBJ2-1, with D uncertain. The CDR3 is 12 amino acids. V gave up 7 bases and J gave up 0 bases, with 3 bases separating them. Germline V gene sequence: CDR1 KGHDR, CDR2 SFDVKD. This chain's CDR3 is CATSTSYNEQFF. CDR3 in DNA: TGTGCCACCAGCACCTCCTACAATGAGCAGTTCTTC.

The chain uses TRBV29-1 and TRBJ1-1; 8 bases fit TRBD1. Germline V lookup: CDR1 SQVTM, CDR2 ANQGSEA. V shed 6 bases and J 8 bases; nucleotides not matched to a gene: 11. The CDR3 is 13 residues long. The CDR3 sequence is CSVVGQAAYEAFF. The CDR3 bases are TGCAGCGTAGTGGGACAGGCAGCCTACGAAGCTTTCTTT.

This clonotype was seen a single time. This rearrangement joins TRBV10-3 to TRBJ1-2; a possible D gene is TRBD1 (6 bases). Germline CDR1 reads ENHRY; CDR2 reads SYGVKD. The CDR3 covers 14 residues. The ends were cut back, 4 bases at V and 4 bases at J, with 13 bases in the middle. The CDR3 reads CAISAGRGGYGYTF. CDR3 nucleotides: TGTGCCATCAGTGCGGGCAGGGGCGGCTATGGCTACACCTTC.

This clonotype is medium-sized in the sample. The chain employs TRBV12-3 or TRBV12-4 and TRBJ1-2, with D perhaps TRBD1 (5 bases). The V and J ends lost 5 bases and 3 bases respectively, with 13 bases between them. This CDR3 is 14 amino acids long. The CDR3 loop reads CASSDTGGDYGYTF. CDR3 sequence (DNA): TGTGCCAGCAGTGATACAGGTGGGGACTATGGCTACACCTTC.

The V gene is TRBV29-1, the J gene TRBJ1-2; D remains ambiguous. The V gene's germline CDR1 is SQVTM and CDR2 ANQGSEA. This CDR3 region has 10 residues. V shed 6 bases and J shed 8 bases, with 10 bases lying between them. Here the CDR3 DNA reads TGCAGCGTCGGAGAGGGCGGCTACACCTTC. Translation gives CSVGEGGYTF.

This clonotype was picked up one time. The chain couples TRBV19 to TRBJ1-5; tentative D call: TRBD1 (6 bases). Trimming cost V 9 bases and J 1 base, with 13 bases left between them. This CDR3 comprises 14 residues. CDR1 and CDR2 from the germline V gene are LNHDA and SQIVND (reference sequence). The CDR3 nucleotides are TGTGCCAGCCTCGGGACATCGAGCAATCAGCCCCAGCATTTT. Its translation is CASLGTSSNQPQHF.

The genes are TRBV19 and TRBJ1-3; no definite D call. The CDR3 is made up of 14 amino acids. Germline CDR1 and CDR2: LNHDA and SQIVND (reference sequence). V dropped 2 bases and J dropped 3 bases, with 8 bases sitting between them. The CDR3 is CASSIKPYGNTIYF. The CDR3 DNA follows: TGTGCCAGTAGTATAAAGCCTTATGGAAACACCATATATTTT.

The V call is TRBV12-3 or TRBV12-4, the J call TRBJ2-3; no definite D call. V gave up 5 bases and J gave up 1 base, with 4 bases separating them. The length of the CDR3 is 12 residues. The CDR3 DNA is TGTGCCAGCAGTCAGGGCACAGATACGCAGTATTTT. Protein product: CASSQGTDTQYF.

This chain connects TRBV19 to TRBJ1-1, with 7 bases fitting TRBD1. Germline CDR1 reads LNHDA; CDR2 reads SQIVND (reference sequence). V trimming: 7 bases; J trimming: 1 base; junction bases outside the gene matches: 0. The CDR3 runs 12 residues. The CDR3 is CASNRGNTEAFF. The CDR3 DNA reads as TGTGCCAGTAACAGGGGGAACACTGAAGCTTTCTTT.

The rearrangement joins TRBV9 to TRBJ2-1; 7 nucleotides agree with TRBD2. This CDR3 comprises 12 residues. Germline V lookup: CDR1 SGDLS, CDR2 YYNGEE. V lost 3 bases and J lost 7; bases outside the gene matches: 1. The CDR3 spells CASSGGGNEQFF. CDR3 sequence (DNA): TGTGCCAGCAGCGGGGGGGGGAATGAGCAGTTCTTC.

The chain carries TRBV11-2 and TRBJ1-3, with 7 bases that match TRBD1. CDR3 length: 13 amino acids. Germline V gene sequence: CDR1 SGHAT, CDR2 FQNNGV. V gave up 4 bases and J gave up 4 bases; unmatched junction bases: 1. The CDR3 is CASSWTGGNTIYF. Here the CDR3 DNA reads TGTGCCAGCAGCTGGACAGGCGGAAACACCATATATTTT.

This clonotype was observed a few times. CDR3 sequence reads: CSAIPGQHGDTQYF. DNA for the CDR3: TGCAGTGCGATCCCGGGACAGCATGGGGATACGCAGTATTTT. The rearrangement joins TRBV20-1 to TRBJ2-3; 7 bases fit TRBD1. Trimming took 6 bases from V and 6 from J; bases not matched to a gene: 12. CDR3 length equals 14 residues. From germline, CDR1 is DFQATT and CDR2 SNEGSKA (reference sequence).

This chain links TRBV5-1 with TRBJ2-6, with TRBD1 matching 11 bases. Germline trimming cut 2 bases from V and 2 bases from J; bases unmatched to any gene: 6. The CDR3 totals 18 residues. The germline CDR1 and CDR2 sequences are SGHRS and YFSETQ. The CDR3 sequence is CASSLSGTGGTGANVLTF. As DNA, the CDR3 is TGCGCCAGCAGCTTAAGTGGGACAGGGGGGACTGGGGCCAACGTCCTGACTTTC.

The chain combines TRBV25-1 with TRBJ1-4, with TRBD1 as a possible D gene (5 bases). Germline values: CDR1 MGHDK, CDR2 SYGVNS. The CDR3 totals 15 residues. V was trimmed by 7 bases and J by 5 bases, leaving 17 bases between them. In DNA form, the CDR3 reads TGTGCCAGCACCTCGGACAAGAGTGTGAATGAAAAACTGTTTTTT. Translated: CASTSDKSVNEKLFF.

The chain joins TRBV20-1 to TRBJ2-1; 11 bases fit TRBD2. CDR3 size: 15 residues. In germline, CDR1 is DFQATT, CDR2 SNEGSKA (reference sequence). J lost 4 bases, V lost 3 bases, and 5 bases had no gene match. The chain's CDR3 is CSARPLAGGYNEQFF. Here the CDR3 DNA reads TGCAGTGCTAGGCCCCTAGCGGGGGGTTACAATGAGCAGTTCTTC.

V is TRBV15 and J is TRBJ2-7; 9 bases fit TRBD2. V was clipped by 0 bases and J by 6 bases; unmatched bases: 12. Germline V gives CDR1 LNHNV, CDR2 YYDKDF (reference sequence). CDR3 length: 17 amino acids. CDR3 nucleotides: TGTGCCACCAGCAGAGATGGTCTAGCGGGGCTCGCTAGCGAGCAGTACTTC. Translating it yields CATSRDGLAGLASEQYF.

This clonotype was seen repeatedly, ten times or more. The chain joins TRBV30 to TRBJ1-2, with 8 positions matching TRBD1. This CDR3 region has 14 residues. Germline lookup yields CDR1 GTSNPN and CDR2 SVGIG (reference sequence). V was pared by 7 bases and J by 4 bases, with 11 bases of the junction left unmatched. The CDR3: CAFLFNRGGYGYTF. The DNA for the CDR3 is TGTGCCTTCCTCTTTAACAGGGGGGGCTATGGCTACACCTTC.

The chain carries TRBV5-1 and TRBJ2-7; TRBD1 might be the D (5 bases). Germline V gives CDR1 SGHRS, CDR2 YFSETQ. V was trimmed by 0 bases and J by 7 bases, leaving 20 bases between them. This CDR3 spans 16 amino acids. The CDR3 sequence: CASSLGDRGPEGEQYF. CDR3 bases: TGCGCCAGCAGCTTGGGGGATAGGGGCCCGGAAGGTGAGCAGTACTTC.

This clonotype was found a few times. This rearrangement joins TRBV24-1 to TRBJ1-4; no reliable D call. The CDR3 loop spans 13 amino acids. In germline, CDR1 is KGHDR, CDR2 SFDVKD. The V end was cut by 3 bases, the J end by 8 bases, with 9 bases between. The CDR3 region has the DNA TGTGCCACCAGTGATGGGTACAGCGAAAAACTGTTTTTT. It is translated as CATSDGYSEKLFF.

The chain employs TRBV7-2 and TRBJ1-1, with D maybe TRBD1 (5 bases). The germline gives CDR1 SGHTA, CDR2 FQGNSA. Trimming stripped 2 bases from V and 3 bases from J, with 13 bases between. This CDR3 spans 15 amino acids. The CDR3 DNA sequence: TGTGCCAGCAGCTTATCTAAAGGGGCGGACACTGAAGCTTTCTTT. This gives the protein CASSLSKGADTEAFF.